Following are 27 T cell receptor beta chains from one sample sequenced in a study of read filtering for tumor transcriptome and immune sequencing. From 300 to 400 ng of RNA, a library with molecular barcoded alpha/delta and beta/gamma adaptors was made. Each CDR3 protein gets one entry after TCRdb re-called the reads with MiXCR. The data hold around 140,000 distinct CDR3 sequences, with about 13% observed a single time. The sequencing input was a population of CD138-negative cells sorted from bone marrow. The receptors derive from a donor at least 40 years old with multiple myeloma.

A single count supports this clonotype. This is likely a read error, given that the CDR3 carries no conserved phenylalanine or tryptophan at its end. The rearrangement links TRBV7-9 to TRBJ2-1, with TRBD2 matching 10 bases. The CDR3 has 14 amino acids. The J segment lost 8 bases and the V segment lost 5 bases, leaving 6 bases of the junction unmatched. CDR1 and CDR2 (germline): SEHNR, FQNEAQ (reference sequence). This chain's CDR3 is CASSESGGADEQFS. As DNA, the CDR3 is TGTGCCAGCAGCGAAAGCGGGGGGGCCGATGAGCAGTTCTCC.

The sample holds many counts of this clonotype. This rearrangement joins TRBV27 to TRBJ1-1, with D maybe TRBD1 (6 bases). This CDR3 has 13 amino acids. Germline CDR1 reads MNHEY; CDR2 reads SMNVEV (reference sequence). Trimming cost V 8 bases and J 8 bases, with 18 bases left between them. The CDR3 loop reads CASHLKGGTEAFF. The CDR3 nucleotides are TGTGCCAGCCACCTGAAAGGGGGGACCGAAGCTTTCTTT.

Ten or more counts support this clonotype. The chain joins TRBV24-1 to TRBJ2-2; 12 positions match TRBD2. This CDR3 has 19 residues. Germline CDR1 KGHDR, CDR2 SFDVKD. The V segment lost 3 bases and the J segment 1 base; nucleotides outside the gene matches: 8. The CDR3 coding sequence is TGTGCCACCAGTGATAGACTAGCGGGAGAGTCAAAGAACACCGGGGAGCTGTTTTTT. Its translation is CATSDRLAGESKNTGELFF.

For this clonotype: A much more abundant neighbour one base away suggests this may be a read error. The chain joins TRBV18 to TRBJ2-6; 11 bases map to TRBD2. The germline gives CDR1 KGHSH, CDR2 LQKENI. The CDR3 consists of 17 residues. CDR3 residues: CASPPLGLAAGANVLTF. In DNA, the CDR3 is TGTGCCAGCCCACCCTTGGGACTAGCGGCTGGGGCCAACGTCCTGACTTTC.

A remark on this clonotype: Since a far larger clone is one base different, this is likely a read error. V usage is TRBV6-6 and J usage is TRBJ2-1, with 10 nucleotides matching TRBD2. Germline V gene data show CDR1 as MNHNY and CDR2 as SVGAGI (reference sequence). The CDR3 has 15 residues. In nucleotides, the CDR3 is TGTGCCAGCAGTTACTCGGCTAGCGGGAGTAATGGGCAGTTCTTC. Its protein is CASSYSASGSNGQFF.

The sample holds many counts of this clonotype. The V and J genes are TRBV7-6 and TRBJ2-6; no firm D call. The V gene's germline CDR1 is SGHVS and CDR2 FNYEAQ. This CDR3 spans 17 amino acids. V lost 5 bases, J lost 0 bases, and 14 bases lay in between. DNA of the CDR3: TGTGCCAGCAGCCGGATGGCCATGGGCTCTGGGGCCAACGTCCTGACTTTC. This sequence encodes CASSRMAMGSGANVLTF.

Concerning this clonotype itself: A much larger clone lies one base from this, so it may be a read error. V gene TRBV24-1 combines with J gene TRBJ2-3, with 12 nucleotides matching TRBD2. The CDR3 has 17 residues. In germline, CDR1 is KGHDR, CDR2 SFDVKD. CDR3 sequence reads: CATGDVLAGGLGDTQYF. The CDR3 DNA follows: TGTGCCACCGGTGATGTCCTAGCGGGAGGGCTTGGAGATACGCAGTATTTT.

This clonotype was observed many times. V gene TRBV6-1 combines with J gene TRBJ1-5, with D possibly matching TRBD1 (5 bases). The germline V gene encodes CDR1 MNHNS and CDR2 SASEGT. The CDR3 totals 16 residues. Trimming shortened V by 5 bases and J by 2 bases, and 16 bases separated the two germline ends. The CDR3 protein is CASSLGRRDGNQPQHF. DNA of the CDR3: TGTGCCAGCAGTTTGGGGCGGAGGGATGGCAATCAGCCCCAGCATTTT.

Regarding this clonotype: A much larger clone is a single base away; this may be a read error. The genes are TRBV27 and TRBJ1-2; no firm D call. The CDR3 runs 14 residues. V lost 4 bases, J lost 9 bases, and 18 bases lay in between. Germline CDR1 and CDR2: MNHEY and SMNVEV (reference sequence). CDR3 region: CASSSVGATQSYTF. The CDR3 region has the DNA TGTGCCAGCAGTTCGGTTGGAGCTACCCAAAGCTACACCTTC.

This clonotype was seen repeatedly, ten times or more. The chain has TRBV12-3 or TRBV12-4 and TRBJ2-1; tentatively, D is TRBD2 (7 bases). V lost 7 bases and J lost 2, with 12 bases in between. CDR3 length: 14 amino acids. The CDR3 region is CASILGGPYNEQFF. The CDR3 nucleotides read TGTGCCAGCATCCTCGGGGGGCCCTACAATGAGCAGTTCTTC.

This clonotype was recorded at least ten times. The genes are TRBV7-2 and TRBJ1-5, with TRBD1 matching over 9 bases. The CDR3 extends over 15 amino acids. Trimming cost V 7 bases and J 5 bases; bases outside gene matches: 9. Germline-derived CDR1 and CDR2 are SGHTA and FQGNSA. Written as DNA, the CDR3 is TGTGCCAGCACTTTAACAGGGGGCGATGATCAGCCCCAGCATTTT. This translates into CASTLTGGDDQPQHF.

Regarding this clonotype: It may be a read error: a sequence one base away is much more abundant. V and J are TRBV12-3 or TRBV12-4 and TRBJ1-1, with D uncertain. CDR3 length: 13 amino acids. CDR3 amino acids: CASRSGSNSEAFF. In DNA form, the CDR3 reads TGTGCCAGCAGGTCCGGGTCGAACTCTGAAGCTTTCTTT.

This clonotype was recorded at least ten times. The V gene is TRBV19, the J gene TRBJ2-1; D uncertain. The CDR3 covers 15 residues. Germline lookup yields CDR1 LNHDA and CDR2 SQIVND (reference sequence). The V and J ends lost 7 bases and 9 bases respectively, with 22 bases between them. CDR3 bases: TGTGCCAGTACCTCGACTTATGGAAGGATCTCTGAGCAGTTCTTC. Its protein product is CASTSTYGRISEQFF.

As regards this clonotype: Possible read error: a much larger clone is one base away. Here the CDR3 DNA reads TGTGCCAGCAGTTCCGGGACAATCTCTGGGGCCAACGTCCTGACTTTC. Translated, it gives CASSSGTISGANVLTF. The rearrangement links TRBV6-1 to TRBJ2-6, with TRBD1 as a possible D gene (6 bases). Germline lookup yields CDR1 MNHNS and CDR2 SASEGT. The CDR3 has 16 amino acids. Trimming removed 5 bases at V and 0 bases at J, with 11 bases between.

This clonotype has a count of ten or more. This chain connects TRBV5-1 to TRBJ2-5; D unresolved. CDR3 length equals 14 residues. The germline V gene has CDR1 SGHRS and CDR2 YFSETQ. V was shortened by 0 bases and J by 2 bases, with 8 bases between the two germline ends. In DNA form, the CDR3 reads TGCGCCAGCAGCTTGGTATCAGAACAAGAGACCCAGTACTTC. It is translated as CASSLVSEQETQYF.

In this sample, this clonotype turned up many times. The chain employs TRBV14 and TRBJ1-1; 7 bases match TRBD1. Germline CDR1 is SGHDN and CDR2 is FVKESK. J lost 4 bases, V lost 4 bases, and 6 bases had no gene match. This CDR3 is 14 amino acids long. The CDR3: CASSPDRVRTEAFF. The CDR3 region has the DNA TGTGCCAGCAGCCCCGACAGGGTGCGCACTGAAGCTTTCTTT.

This clonotype was counted at least ten times. The genes are TRBV5-1 and TRBJ1-1; 8 nucleotides match TRBD1. The CDR3 is 12 amino acids. V trimming: 4 bases; J trimming: 7 bases; junction bases outside the gene matches: 3. CDR1 is SGHRS and CDR2 is YFSETQ in the germline V gene. CDR3 in DNA: TGCGCCAGCAGCACGGACAGGGTTGAAGCTTTCTTT. Protein sequence: CASSTDRVEAFF. The whole variable domain, remainder taken from reference TRBV5-1 and TRBJ1-1, is KAGVTQTPRYLIKTRGQQVTLSCSPISGHRSVSWYQQTPGQGLQFLFEYFSETQRNKGNFPGRFSGRQFSNSRSEMNVSTLELGDSALYLCASSTDRVEAFFGQGTRLTVV.

Only a few counts were recorded for this clonotype. Since a much larger clone is just one base distant, this may be a read error. The gene calls are TRBV29-1 and TRBJ2-1; no clear D. V lost 7 bases, J lost 3 bases, and 7 bases lay in between. CDR1 is SQVTM, CDR2 ANQGSEA, per germline. The CDR3 totals 11 residues. This CDR3 reads CSAIGYNEQFF. CDR3 coding DNA: TGCAGCGCTATAGGCTACAATGAGCAGTTCTTC.

At least ten counts were recorded for this clonotype. CDR3 protein: CSVDGGPYQETQYF. DNA of the CDR3: TGCAGCGTTGACGGAGGGCCTTACCAAGAGACCCAGTACTTC. The V gene is TRBV29-1, the J gene TRBJ2-5; TRBD2 is a possible D gene (6 bases). The CDR3 is 14 residues long. CDR1 is SQVTM, CDR2 ANQGSEA, per germline. V was trimmed by 3 bases and J by 0 bases, leaving 11 bases between them.

This clonotype was observed a few times. This may be a read error: a much more frequent sequence differs by one nucleotide. The rearrangement uses TRBV29-1 and TRBJ2-1, with no clear D. In germline, CDR1 is SQVTM, CDR2 ANQGSEA. This CDR3 has 11 residues. CDR3 residues: CSVGAYNEQSF. DNA of the CDR3: TGCAGCGTTGGGGCCTACAATGAGCAGTCCTTC.

The J gene is TRBJ1-4, the V gene TRBV6-4; D is unclear. CDR3 length equals 10 residues. Trimming left V 9 bases short and J 6 bases short, with 5 bases between. CDR1 is MRHNA, CDR2 SNTAGT, per germline. CDR3 DNA sequence: TGTGCCAGTCGCGATGAAAAACTGTTTTTT. This encodes CASRDEKLFF.

The chain couples TRBV20-1 to TRBJ1-5, with D possibly matching TRBD1 (5 bases). This CDR3 spans 14 amino acids. The ends were cut back, 5 bases at V and 7 bases at J, with 18 bases in the middle. Germline assignment: CDR1 DFQATT and CDR2 SNEGSKA (reference sequence). The CDR3 sequence: CSAELGASGQPQHF. The CDR3 DNA reads as TGCAGTGCTGAGTTAGGGGCTTCCGGACAGCCCCAGCATTTT.

This clonotype has at least ten counts. J is TRBJ2-7 and V is TRBV12-3 or TRBV12-4; a weak D match, TRBD2 (5 bases). CDR3 length: 14 amino acids. V was cut by 8 bases and J by 3 bases, with 17 bases left in between. The CDR3 DNA reads as TGTGCCAGCGCTTCCACAGCGGATTTCTACGAGCAGTACTTC. As protein: CASASTADFYEQYF.

This clonotype has at least ten counts. This rearrangement joins TRBV29-1 to TRBJ1-1; TRBD1 matches at 10 bases. Germline V gene data show CDR1 as SQVTM and CDR2 as ANQGSEA. The CDR3 runs to 13 residues. The V gene end was trimmed by 6 bases and the J gene end by 5 bases; junction bases not matched to a gene: 6. CDR3 sequence (DNA): TGCAGCGTAGAGACAGGGGGCCGGACTGAAGCTTTCTTT. Protein: CSVETGGRTEAFF.

This clonotype was recorded at least ten times. J is TRBJ2-5 and V is TRBV7-9; TRBD1 matches 8 bases. Germline V gives CDR1 SEHNR, CDR2 FQNEAQ (reference sequence). The length of the CDR3 is 15 residues. Germline trimming cut 5 bases from V and 1 base from J; bases unmatched to any gene: 6. The CDR3 sequence is CASSLPDRGQETQYF. In DNA form, the CDR3 reads TGTGCCAGCAGCCTACCCGACAGGGGCCAAGAGACCCAGTACTTC.

There are many counts of this clonotype. The chain combines TRBV29-1 with TRBJ2-1; 7 bases match TRBD2. Germline values: CDR1 SQVTM, CDR2 ANQGSEA. The trim removed 1 base at V and 4 bases at J, leaving 4 bases unmatched. This CDR3 spans 14 amino acids. In nucleotides, the CDR3 is TGCAGCGTTGAAGGCGGGAGTGGGTACAATGAGCAGTTCTTC. This sequence encodes CSVEGGSGYNEQFF.

This clonotype was recorded many times. The chain couples TRBV14 to TRBJ2-1; D might be TRBD2 (5 bases). The CDR3 length is 15 residues. V was shortened by 2 bases and J by 0 bases, with 8 bases between the two germline ends. Germline assignment: CDR1 SGHDN and CDR2 FVKESK. In DNA, the CDR3 is TGTGCCAGCAGCCAAAGCGGTACCTCCTACAATGAGCAGTTCTTC. Translation gives CASSQSGTSYNEQFF.